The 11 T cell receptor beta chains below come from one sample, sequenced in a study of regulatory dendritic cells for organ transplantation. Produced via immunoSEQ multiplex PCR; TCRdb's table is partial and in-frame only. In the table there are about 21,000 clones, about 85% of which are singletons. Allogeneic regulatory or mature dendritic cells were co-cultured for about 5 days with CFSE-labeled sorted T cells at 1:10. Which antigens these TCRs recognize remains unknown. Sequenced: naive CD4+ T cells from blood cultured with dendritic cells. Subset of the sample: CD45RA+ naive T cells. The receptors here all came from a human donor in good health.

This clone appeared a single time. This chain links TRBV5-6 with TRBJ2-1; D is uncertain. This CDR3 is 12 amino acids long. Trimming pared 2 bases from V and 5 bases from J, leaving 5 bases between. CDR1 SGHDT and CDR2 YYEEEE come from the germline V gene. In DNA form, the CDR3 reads TGTGCCAGCAGCTTTATTAACAATGAGCAGTTCTTC. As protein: CASSFINNEQFF.

CDR3 nucleotide sequence: TGTGCCAGCGGTTTGGCCAAAAACATTCAGTACTTC. Its protein product is CASGLAKNIQYF. This chain links TRBV11-3 with TRBJ2-4; D not resolved. CDR1 and CDR2 from the germline V gene are SGHNT and YENEEA. With 8 bases removed from V and 1 base from J, the gap between germline ends came to 6 bases. There are 12 residues in the CDR3.

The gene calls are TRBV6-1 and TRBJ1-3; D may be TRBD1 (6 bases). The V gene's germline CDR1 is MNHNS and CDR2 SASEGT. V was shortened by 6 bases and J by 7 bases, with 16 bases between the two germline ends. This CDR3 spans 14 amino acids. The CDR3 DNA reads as TGTGCCAGCAGCTACGCAGGGGAGCTCAACACCATATATTTT. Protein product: CASSYAGELNTIYF.

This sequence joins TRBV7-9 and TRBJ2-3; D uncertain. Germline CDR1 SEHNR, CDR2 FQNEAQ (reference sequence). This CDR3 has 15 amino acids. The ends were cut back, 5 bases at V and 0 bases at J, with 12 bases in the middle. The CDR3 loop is CASSAPRSSTDTQYF. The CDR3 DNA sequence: TGTGCCAGCAGCGCCCCCCGCTCTAGCACAGATACGCAGTATTTT.

The CDR3 region has the DNA TGTGCCAGCAGTGCAGGGGCGGGCTCCTACGAGCAGTACTTC. This codes for CASSAGAGSYEQYF. This chain uses TRBV2 with TRBJ2-7; possibly TRBD1 for D (6 bases). This CDR3 contains 14 residues. CDR1 and CDR2 from the germline V gene are SNHLY and FYNNEI. Trimming shortened V by 4 bases and J by 0 bases, and 10 bases separated the two germline ends.

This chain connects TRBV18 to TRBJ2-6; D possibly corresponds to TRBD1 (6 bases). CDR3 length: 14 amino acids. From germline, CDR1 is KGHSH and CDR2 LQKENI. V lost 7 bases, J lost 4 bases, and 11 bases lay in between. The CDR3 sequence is CASFTGTGANVLTF. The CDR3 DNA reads TGTGCCAGCTTTACGGGGACAGGGGCCAACGTCCTGACTTTC.

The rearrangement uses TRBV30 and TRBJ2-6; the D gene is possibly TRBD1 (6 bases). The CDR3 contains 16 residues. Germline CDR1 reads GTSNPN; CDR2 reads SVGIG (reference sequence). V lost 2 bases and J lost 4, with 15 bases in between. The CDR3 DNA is TGTGCCTGGAGTCGGGACACCTCTCACGGGGCCAACGTCCTGACTTTC. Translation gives CAWSRDTSHGANVLTF.

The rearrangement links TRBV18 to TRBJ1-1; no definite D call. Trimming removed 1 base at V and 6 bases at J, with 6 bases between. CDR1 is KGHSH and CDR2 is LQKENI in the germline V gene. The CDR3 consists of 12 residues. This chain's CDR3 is CASSPRVAEAFF. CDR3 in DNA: TGTGCCAGCTCACCACGTGTCGCTGAAGCTTTCTTT.

The CDR3 bases are TGTGCCAGCAGCCGATTGACAGGGACATATTCAGAGCAGTTCTTC. Its protein product is CASSRLTGTYSEQFF. The genes are TRBV5-8 and TRBJ2-1; 7 bases agree with TRBD1. The trim removed 4 bases at V and 10 bases at J, leaving 14 bases unmatched. The CDR3 sequence is 15 residues long. The germline V gene has CDR1 SGHTS and CDR2 YDEGEE.

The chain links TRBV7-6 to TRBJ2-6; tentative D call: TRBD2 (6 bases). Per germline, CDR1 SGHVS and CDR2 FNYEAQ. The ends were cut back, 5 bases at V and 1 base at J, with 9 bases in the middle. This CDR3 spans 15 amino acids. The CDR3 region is CASSQRASGANVLTF. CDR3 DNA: TGTGCCAGCAGCCAGCGGGCTTCTGGGGCCAACGTCCTGACTTTC. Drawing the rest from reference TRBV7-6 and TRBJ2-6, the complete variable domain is GAGVSQSPRYKVTKRGQDVALRCDPISGHVSLYWYRQALGQGPEFLTYFNYEAQQDKSGLPNDRFSAERPEGSISTLTIQRTEQRDSAMYRCASSQRASGANVLTFGAGSRLTVL.

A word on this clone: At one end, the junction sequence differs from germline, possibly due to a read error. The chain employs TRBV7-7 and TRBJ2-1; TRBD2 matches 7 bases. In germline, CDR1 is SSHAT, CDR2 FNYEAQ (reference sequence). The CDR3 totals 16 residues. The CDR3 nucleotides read TGTGCTAGCAGCTCCACGAGCGGGACCACCTACAATGAGCAGTTCTTC. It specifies CASSSTSGTTYNEQFF.